This TCR beta chain originates from a study of shared clonotypes between healthy human individuals. Study information: Three CD4 naive, three CD4 memory, two CD8 naive and one CD8 memory plate were used per donor.

This CDR3 spans 15 amino acids. CDR1 and CDR2 from the germline V gene are MNHNS and SASEGT. The J segment lost 8 bases and the V segment lost 7 bases, leaving 13 bases of the junction unmatched. The data were produced by immunoSEQ multiplex PCR, yet TCRdb's version contains in-frame clones alone and is incomplete. This repertoire shows just over 2,000,000 clones, roughly 95% found once; its top ten account for 0.1% to 0.15%. The rearrangement uses TRBV6-1 and TRBJ1-4; TRBD1 agrees at 7 bases. This TCR derives from a man aged 18-30 years in good health. Sequences were obtained from naive CD4+ T cells sorted from blood. Subset denoted: CD45RA+ positively selected. The CDR3 bases are TGTGCCAGCACCCCATTCGCAGGGGGAGGGGAAAAACTGTTTTTT. This encodes CASTPFAGGGEKLFF.